The 16 T cell receptor beta chains listed next were all sequenced from one sample in a study of T cell responses to AZD1222 COVID-19 vaccine. TCRdb's table, derived via immunoSEQ multiplex PCR, lists solely in-frame clones and lacks some. The repertoire holds about 56,000 clones, with approximately 88% as singletons. The sample was peripheral blood, taken on day 0 of AZD1222 vaccination. The receptors stem from an adult in good health.

J is TRBJ1-5 and V is TRBV5-8; D is ambiguous. CDR1 is SGHTS, CDR2 YDEGEE, per germline. V dropped 4 bases and J dropped 4 bases, with 12 bases sitting between them. The CDR3 length is 14 residues. The CDR3, as DNA: TGTGCCAGCAGCCCTATGGGATATAATCAGCCCCAGCATTTT. It encodes CASSPMGYNQPQHF.

The chain has TRBV5-1 and TRBJ1-2, with 7 bases aligning to TRBD1. The J segment lost 4 bases and the V segment lost 1 base, leaving 1 base of the junction unmatched. Germline V gene lookup returns CDR1 SGHRS and CDR2 YFSETQ. This CDR3 is 13 amino acids long. The CDR3, as DNA: TGCGCCAGCAGCTTGTCAGGGGGCTATGGCTACACCTTC. This codes for CASSLSGGYGYTF.

J is TRBJ2-7 and V is TRBV19, with TRBD2 identical over 8 bases. CDR3 size: 14 residues. Germline-derived CDR1 and CDR2 are LNHDA and SQIVND (reference sequence). J lost 6 bases, V lost 5 bases, and 9 bases had no gene match. Here the CDR3 reads CASSLPGLAGEQYF. CDR3 DNA sequence: TGTGCCAGTAGTCTCCCAGGACTAGCCGGCGAGCAGTACTTC.

The J gene is TRBJ1-6, the V gene TRBV19, with a tentative D call TRBD1 (5 bases). The CDR3 consists of 16 residues. Between the trimmed V and J ends, which lost 6 bases and 7 bases, there was a span of 19 bases. The germline CDR1 and CDR2 sequences are LNHDA and SQIVND (reference sequence). CDR3 bases: TGTGCCAGTAGCTCGGCGGGGGACGTAATAAATTCACCCCTCCACTTT. Amino acid sequence: CASSSAGDVINSPLHF.

V is TRBV30 and J is TRBJ2-3, with D possibly matching TRBD2 (5 bases). With 1 base removed from V and 1 base from J, the gap between germline ends came to 18 bases. The germline CDR1 and CDR2 sequences are GTSNPN and SVGIG (reference sequence). The CDR3 runs 17 residues. Here the CDR3 DNA reads TGTGCCTGGAGTGATACTGACTATGGCGGCCGCACAGATACGCAGTATTTT. Its protein product is CAWSDTDYGGRTDTQYF.

The chain is built from TRBV4-1 and TRBJ2-5, with D possibly TRBD1 on 7 matching bases. The ends were cut back, 0 bases at V and 5 bases at J, with 13 bases in the middle. The CDR3 extends over 15 amino acids. CDR1 and CDR2 (germline): MGHRA, YSYEKL. Written as DNA, the CDR3 is TGCGCCAGCAGCCAAGATGACAGGGCGGGGGAGACCCAGTACTTC. Translation gives CASSQDDRAGETQYF.

J is TRBJ1-1 and V is TRBV6-5; 7 positions agree with TRBD1. The trim removed 6 bases at V and 1 base at J, leaving 5 bases unmatched. The length of the CDR3 is 14 residues. The V gene's germline CDR1 is MNHEY and CDR2 SVGAGI. CDR3 nucleotides: TGTGCCAGCAGGACCGACAGGGAGAACACTGAAGCTTTCTTT. Amino acid sequence: CASRTDRENTEAFF.

The chain carries TRBV6-5 and TRBJ2-7, with D unclear. The CDR3 totals 14 residues. Germline V CDR1 and CDR2: MNHEY, SVGAGI. V lost 4 bases to trimming and J lost 3 bases, with 13 bases between them. CDR3 residues: CASSSSPGRYEQYF. CDR3 DNA: TGTGCCAGCAGTTCCTCGCCGGGCCGCTACGAGCAGTACTTC.

V gene TRBV30 combines with J gene TRBJ1-6; tentative D call: TRBD1 (5 bases). The CDR3 length is 16 residues. Trimming pared 7 bases from V and 7 bases from J, leaving 23 bases between. Per the germline V gene, CDR1 is GTSNPN and CDR2 is SVGIG (reference sequence). For the CDR3, the DNA is TGTGCCTCTAGTAAGGACATTCCGACTGGGAATTCACCCCTCCACTTT. It specifies CASSKDIPTGNSPLHF.

V and J are TRBV14 and TRBJ2-1, with 7 bases fitting TRBD2. Germline V gene data show CDR1 as SGHDN and CDR2 as FVKESK. There are 14 residues in the CDR3. Trimming cost V 1 base and J 9 bases; bases outside gene matches: 6. The CDR3: CASSQGTRNREQFF. As DNA, the CDR3 is TGTGCCAGCAGCCAAGGGACTAGGAATCGTGAGCAGTTCTTC.

This clone was observed once. The chain uses TRBV6-5 and TRBJ1-4; possibly TRBD1 for D (5 bases). Trimming removed 6 bases at V and 15 bases at J, with 17 bases between. CDR1 is MNHEY, CDR2 SVGAGI, per germline. The CDR3 length is 12 residues. CDR3 bases: TGTGCCAGCAGCGCTGACAGTTTGTGTGTGTTTTTT. This sequence encodes CASSADSLCVFF.

This clone was counted once. The genes are TRBV9 and TRBJ1-3, with a tentative D call TRBD1 (6 bases). Trimming took off 2 bases at V and 0 bases at J, with 15 bases between the two ends. CDR1 and CDR2 from the germline V gene are SGDLS and YYNGEE. This CDR3 is 17 amino acids long. For the CDR3, the DNA is TGTGCCAGCAGCGTCCCGGGACACTTGAGCTCTGGAAACACCATATATTTT. Translating it yields CASSVPGHLSSGNTIYF.

This sequence joins TRBV3-1 (or the pseudogene TRBV3-2) and TRBJ2-1; TRBD2 is a possible D gene (5 bases). The CDR3 is made up of 12 amino acids. CDR1 and CDR2 from the germline V gene are LGHDT and YNNKEL (reference sequence). V lost 4 bases to trimming and J lost 13 bases, with 14 bases between them. CDR3 coding DNA: TGTGCCAGCAGCCTACGCTCGGGAATCCAGTTCTTC. Translation: CASSLRSGIQFF.

V and J are TRBV5-1 and TRBJ1-2; D remains ambiguous. Trimming left V 0 bases short and J 0 bases short, with 12 bases between. The CDR3 runs to 16 residues. Germline assignment: CDR1 SGHRS and CDR2 YFSETQ. The DNA of the CDR3 is TGCGCCAGCAGCTTGGCCGGACGGATGTCTAACTATGGCTACACCTTC. Translated: CASSLAGRMSNYGYTF.

V gene TRBV24-1 combines with J gene TRBJ2-1, with TRBD2 matching over 7 bases. In germline, CDR1 is KGHDR, CDR2 SFDVKD. With V trimmed by 0 bases and J by 8 bases, 3 bases remained unmatched. The CDR3 is made up of 14 amino acids. CDR3: CATSDLTGGYEQFF. The CDR3, as DNA: TGTGCCACCAGTGATTTGACGGGGGGTTATGAGCAGTTCTTC.

The chain carries TRBV4-2 and TRBJ1-5; 10 nucleotides line up with TRBD1. Germline values: CDR1 LGHNA, CDR2 YNFKEQ. The length of the CDR3 is 15 residues. Trimming took 3 bases from V and 6 from J; bases not matched to a gene: 5. CDR3 sequence reads: CASSQTTGGVQPQHF. CDR3 nucleotide sequence: TGTGCCAGCAGCCAGACGACAGGGGGCGTTCAGCCCCAGCATTTT.